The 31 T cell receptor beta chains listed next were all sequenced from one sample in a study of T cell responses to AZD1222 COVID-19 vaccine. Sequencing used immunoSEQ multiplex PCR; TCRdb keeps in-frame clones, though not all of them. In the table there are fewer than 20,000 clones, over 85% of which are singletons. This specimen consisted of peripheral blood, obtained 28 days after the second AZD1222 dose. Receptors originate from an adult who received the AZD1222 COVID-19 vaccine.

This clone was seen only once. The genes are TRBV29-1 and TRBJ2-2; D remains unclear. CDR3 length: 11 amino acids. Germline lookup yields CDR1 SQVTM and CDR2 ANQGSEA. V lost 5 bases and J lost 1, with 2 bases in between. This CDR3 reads CSVRNTGELFF. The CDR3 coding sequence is TGCAGCGTTAGGAACACCGGGGAGCTGTTTTTT.

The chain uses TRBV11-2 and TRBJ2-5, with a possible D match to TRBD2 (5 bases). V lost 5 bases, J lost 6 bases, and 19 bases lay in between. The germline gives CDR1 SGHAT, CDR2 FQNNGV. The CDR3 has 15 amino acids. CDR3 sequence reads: CASSPTRGRLKTQYF. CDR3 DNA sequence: TGTGCCAGCAGCCCGACCCGAGGGAGATTGAAGACCCAGTACTTC.

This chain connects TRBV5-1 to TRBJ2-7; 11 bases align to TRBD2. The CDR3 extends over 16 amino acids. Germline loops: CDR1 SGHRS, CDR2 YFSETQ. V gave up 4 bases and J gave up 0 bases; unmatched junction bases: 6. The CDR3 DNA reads TGCGCCAGCAGCGCAGGGACTAGCGGATTCTCCTACGAGCAGTACTTC. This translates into CASSAGTSGFSYEQYF.

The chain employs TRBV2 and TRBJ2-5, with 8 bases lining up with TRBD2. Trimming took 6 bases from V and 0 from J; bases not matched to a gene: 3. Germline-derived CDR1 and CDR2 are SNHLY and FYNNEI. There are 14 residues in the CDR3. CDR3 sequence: CASRRLANQETQYF. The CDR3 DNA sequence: TGTGCCAGCAGAAGACTAGCGAACCAAGAGACCCAGTACTTC.

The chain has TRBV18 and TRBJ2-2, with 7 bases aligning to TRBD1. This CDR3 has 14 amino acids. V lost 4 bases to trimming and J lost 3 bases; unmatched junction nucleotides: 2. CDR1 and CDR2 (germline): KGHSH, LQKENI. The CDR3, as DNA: TGTGCCAGCTCACAGGGGGCGGACACCGGGGAGCTGTTTTTT. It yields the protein CASSQGADTGELFF.

The CDR3 spells CASSWRTGGENEQFF. CDR3 nucleotides: TGCGCCAGCAGCTGGAGGACAGGGGGCGAGAATGAGCAGTTCTTC. The chain links TRBV5-1 to TRBJ2-1, with 11 bases that match TRBD1. This CDR3 has 15 amino acids. Germline CDR1 reads SGHRS; CDR2 reads YFSETQ. V lost 3 bases and J lost 7; bases outside the gene matches: 6.

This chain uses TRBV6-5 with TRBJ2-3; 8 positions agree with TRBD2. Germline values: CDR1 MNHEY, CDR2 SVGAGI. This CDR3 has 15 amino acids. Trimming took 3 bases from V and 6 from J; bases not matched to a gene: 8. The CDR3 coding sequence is TGTGCCAGCAGTTATGGGAGCGGGGGTCGGGATACGCAGTATTTT. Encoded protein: CASSYGSGGRDTQYF.

CDR3 sequence: CASSPLQGGGNEQFF. The CDR3 DNA reads TGTGCCAGCAGCCCGTTACAGGGTGGTGGGAATGAGCAGTTCTTC. V is TRBV7-9 and J is TRBJ2-1, with D possibly matching TRBD1 (6 bases). Per germline, CDR1 SEHNR and CDR2 FQNEAQ (reference sequence). Trimming took off 5 bases at V and 7 bases at J, with 18 bases between the two ends. CDR3 length equals 15 residues.

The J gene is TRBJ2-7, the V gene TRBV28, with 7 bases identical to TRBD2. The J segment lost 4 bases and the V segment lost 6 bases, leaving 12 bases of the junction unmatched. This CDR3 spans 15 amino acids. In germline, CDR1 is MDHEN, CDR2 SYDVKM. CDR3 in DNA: TGTGCCAGCAGCCCTGGACTAGTTCTAGGTTACGAGCAGTACTTC. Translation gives CASSPGLVLGYEQYF.

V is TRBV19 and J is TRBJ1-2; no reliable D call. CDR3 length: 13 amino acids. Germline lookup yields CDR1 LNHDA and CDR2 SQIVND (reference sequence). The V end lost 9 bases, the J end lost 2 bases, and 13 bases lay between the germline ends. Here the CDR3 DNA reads TGTGCCAGCCGTGACCCACTAAACTATGGCTACACCTTC. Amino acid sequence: CASRDPLNYGYTF.

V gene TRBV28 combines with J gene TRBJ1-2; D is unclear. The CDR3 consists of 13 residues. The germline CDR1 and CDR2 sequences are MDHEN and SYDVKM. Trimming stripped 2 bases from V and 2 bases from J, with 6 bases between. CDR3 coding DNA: TGTGCCAGCAGTTTACGGACGAACTATGGCTACACCTTC. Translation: CASSLRTNYGYTF.

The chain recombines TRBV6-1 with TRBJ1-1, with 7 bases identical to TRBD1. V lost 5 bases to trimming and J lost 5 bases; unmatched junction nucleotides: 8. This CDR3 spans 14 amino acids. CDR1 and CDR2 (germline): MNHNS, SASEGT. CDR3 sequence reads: CASSYSGTATEAFF. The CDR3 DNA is TGTGCCAGCAGTTATTCTGGGACAGCTACTGAAGCTTTCTTT.

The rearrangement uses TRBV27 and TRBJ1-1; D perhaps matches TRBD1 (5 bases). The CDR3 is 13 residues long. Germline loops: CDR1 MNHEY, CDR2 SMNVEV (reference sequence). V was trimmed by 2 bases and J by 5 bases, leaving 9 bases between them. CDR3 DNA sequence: TGTGCCAGCAGTTTAGACAGTAGGACTGAAGCTTTCTTT. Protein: CASSLDSRTEAFF.

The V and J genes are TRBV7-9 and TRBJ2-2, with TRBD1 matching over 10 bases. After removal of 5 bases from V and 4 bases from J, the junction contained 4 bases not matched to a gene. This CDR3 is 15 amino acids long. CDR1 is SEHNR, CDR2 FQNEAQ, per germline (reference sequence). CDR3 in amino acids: CASSTDRGRTGELFF. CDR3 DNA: TGTGCCAGCAGCACAGACAGGGGGCGCACCGGGGAGCTGTTTTTT.

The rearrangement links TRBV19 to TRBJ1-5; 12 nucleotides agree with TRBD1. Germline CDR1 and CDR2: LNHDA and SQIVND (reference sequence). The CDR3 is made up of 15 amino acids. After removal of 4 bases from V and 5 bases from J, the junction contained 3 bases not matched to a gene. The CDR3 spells CASSKGQGAYQPQHF. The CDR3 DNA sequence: TGTGCCAGTAGTAAGGGACAGGGGGCTTATCAGCCCCAGCATTTT.

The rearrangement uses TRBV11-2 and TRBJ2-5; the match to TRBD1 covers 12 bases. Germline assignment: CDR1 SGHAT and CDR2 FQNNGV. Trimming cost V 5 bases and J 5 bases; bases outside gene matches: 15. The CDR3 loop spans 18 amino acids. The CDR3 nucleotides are TGTGCCAGCAGCCCGCAGAGATCGGGACAGGGGGCGGGGGAGACCCAGTACTTC. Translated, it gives CASSPQRSGQGAGETQYF.

Here the CDR3 reads CASSSYLRLSNQPQHF. DNA for the CDR3: TGTGCCAGCAGCTCATACCTTCGACTGAGCAATCAGCCCCAGCATTTT. The chain uses TRBV5-6 and TRBJ1-5; D not certain. This CDR3 has 16 residues. V lost 3 bases, J lost 1 base, and 14 bases lay in between. Germline values: CDR1 SGHDT, CDR2 YYEEEE.

The CDR3 here is CASSVVLNTEAFF. DNA for the CDR3: TGTGCCAGCAGCGTAGTCTTGAACACTGAAGCTTTCTTT. The chain is built from TRBV9 and TRBJ1-1, with D hard to call. The V end lost 0 bases, the J end lost 0 bases, and 3 bases lay between the germline ends. This CDR3 has 13 residues. Germline CDR1 reads SGDLS; CDR2 reads YYNGEE.

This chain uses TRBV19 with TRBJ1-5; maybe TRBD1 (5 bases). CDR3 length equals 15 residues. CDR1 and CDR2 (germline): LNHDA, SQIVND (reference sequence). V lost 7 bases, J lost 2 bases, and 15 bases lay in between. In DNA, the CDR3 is TGTGCCAGTACCCCGGGGGTAGATGGCAATCAGCCCCAGCATTTT. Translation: CASTPGVDGNQPQHF.

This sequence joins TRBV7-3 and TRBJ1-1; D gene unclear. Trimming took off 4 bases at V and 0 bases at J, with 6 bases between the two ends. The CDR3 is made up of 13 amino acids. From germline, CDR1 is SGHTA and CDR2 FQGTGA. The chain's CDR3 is CASSSSMNTEAFF. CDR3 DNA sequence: TGTGCCAGCAGCTCCTCCATGAACACTGAAGCTTTCTTT.

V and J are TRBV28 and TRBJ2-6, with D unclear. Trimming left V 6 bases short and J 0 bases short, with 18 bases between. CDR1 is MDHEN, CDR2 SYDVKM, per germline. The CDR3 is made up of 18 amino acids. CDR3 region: CASRRHLKRISGANVLTF. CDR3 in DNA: TGTGCCAGCAGGAGACACCTAAAACGTATCTCTGGGGCCAACGTCCTGACTTTC.

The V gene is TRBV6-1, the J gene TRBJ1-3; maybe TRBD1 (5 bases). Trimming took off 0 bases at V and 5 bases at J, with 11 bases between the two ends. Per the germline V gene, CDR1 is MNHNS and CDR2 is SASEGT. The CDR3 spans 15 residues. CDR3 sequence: CASSEARGERNTIYF. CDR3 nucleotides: TGTGCCAGCAGTGAAGCGCGGGGGGAAAGAAACACCATATATTTT.

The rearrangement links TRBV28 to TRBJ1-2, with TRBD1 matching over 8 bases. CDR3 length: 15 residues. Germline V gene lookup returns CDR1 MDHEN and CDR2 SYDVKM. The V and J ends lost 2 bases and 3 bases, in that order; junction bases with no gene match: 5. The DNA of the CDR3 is TGTGCCAGCAGTTTAGGGGGGACAGGAGACTATGGCTACACCTTC. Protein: CASSLGGTGDYGYTF.

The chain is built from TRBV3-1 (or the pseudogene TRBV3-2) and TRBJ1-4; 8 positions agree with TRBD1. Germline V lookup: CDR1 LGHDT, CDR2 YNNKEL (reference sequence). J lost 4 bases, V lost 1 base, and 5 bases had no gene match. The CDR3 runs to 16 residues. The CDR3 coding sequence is TGTGCCAGCAGCCAAGGGACAGGGACTTATAATGAAAAACTGTTTTTT. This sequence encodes CASSQGTGTYNEKLFF.

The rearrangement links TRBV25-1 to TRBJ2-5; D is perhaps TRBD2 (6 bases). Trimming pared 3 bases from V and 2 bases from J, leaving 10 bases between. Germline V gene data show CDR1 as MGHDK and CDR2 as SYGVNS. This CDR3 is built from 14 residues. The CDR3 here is CASSDNGGQETQYF. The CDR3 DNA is TGTGCCAGCAGTGATAACGGGGGTCAAGAGACCCAGTACTTC.

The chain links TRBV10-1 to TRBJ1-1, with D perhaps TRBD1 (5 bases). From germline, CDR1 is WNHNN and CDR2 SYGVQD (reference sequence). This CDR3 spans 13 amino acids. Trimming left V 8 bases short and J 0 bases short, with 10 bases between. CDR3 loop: CASQAGLNTEAFF. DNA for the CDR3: TGCGCCAGCCAAGCGGGGCTGAACACTGAAGCTTTCTTT.

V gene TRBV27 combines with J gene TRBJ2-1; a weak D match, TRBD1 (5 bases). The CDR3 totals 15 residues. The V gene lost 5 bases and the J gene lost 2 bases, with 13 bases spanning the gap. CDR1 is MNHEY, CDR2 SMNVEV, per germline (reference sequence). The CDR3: CASSPMTVAYNEQFF. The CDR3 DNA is TGTGCCAGCAGTCCCATGACAGTGGCCTACAATGAGCAGTTCTTC.

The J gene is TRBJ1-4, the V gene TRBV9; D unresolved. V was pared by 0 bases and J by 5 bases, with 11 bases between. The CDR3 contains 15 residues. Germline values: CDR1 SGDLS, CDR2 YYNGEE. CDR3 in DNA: TGTGCCAGCAGCGTAGACGTCAGCGGGAATGAAAAACTGTTTTTT. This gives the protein CASSVDVSGNEKLFF.

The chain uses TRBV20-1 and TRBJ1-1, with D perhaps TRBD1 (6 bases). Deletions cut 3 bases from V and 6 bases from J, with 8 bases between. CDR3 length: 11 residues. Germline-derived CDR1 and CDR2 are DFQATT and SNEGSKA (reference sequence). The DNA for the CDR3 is TGCAGTGCTAGTGGGGGCCCTGAAGCTTTCTTT. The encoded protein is CSASGGPEAFF.

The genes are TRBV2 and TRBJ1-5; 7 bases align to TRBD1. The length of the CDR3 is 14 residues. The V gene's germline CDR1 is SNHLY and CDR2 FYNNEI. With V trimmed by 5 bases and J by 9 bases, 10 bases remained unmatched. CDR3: CASSRDSGDPPQHF. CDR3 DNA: TGTGCCAGCAGTCGGGACAGTGGGGATCCGCCCCAGCATTTT.

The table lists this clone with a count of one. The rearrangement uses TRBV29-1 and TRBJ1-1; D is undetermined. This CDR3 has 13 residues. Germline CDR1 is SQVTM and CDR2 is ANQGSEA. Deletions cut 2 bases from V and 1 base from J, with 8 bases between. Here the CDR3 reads CSVELTKNTEAFF. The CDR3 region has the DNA TGCAGCGTTGAACTTACAAAGAACACTGAAGCTTTCTTT. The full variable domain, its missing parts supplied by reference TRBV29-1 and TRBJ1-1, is SAVISQKPSRDICQRGTSLTIQCQVDSQVTMMFWYRQQPGQSLTLIATANQGSEATYESGFVIDKFPISRPNLTFSTLTVSNMSPEDSSIYLCSVELTKNTEAFFGQGTRLTVV.